Shown below are 26 T cell receptor beta chains from a single sample sequenced in a study of tumor-infiltrating lymphocytes in primary liver carcinoma. From unsorted bulk tissue weighing about 20-32 mg, DNA and RNA were co-extracted. The researchers produced TCR beta cDNA from 400 to 650 ng total RNA with a constant-region primer. Employing slightly modified ARM-PCR, three nested multiplex PCR rounds were run, and these gave rise to the TCR beta libraries. Two initial PCR rounds of roughly 10 cycles each paired TRBV1-TRBV30 forward primers with a C-beta reverse primer. In TCRdb, the multiplex PCR reads were re-called with MiXCR into one record per CDR3 protein. The sample records more than 95,000 distinct CDR3 sequences, 82% being singletons. The specimen sequenced was liver tumor tissue from sampling region 3. Subset noted: tumor region T3, left-lateral pole. The receptors stem from a man between 40 and 49 years old with primary liver carcinoma and hepatitis B virus infection.

A remark on this clonotype: Its ends do not fully match the called genes, so a read error is possible. V is TRBV5-4 and J is TRBJ1-5; no reliable D call. CDR3 length: 15 residues. Germline values: CDR1 SGHNT, CDR2 YYREEE (reference sequence). CDR3 sequence (DNA): TGTGCCAGCAGCCGCGACGGAAATAGCAATCAGCCCCAGTATTTC. Translating gives CASSRDGNSNQPQYF. Full variable domain (missing parts from reference TRBV5-4 and TRBJ1-5): ETGVTQSPTHLIKTRGQQVTLRCSSQSGHNTVSWYQQALGQGPQFIFQYYREEENGRGNFPPRFSGLQFPNYSSELNVNALELDDSALYLCASSRDGNSNQPQYFGDGTRLSIL.

A note on this clonotype: Since no conserved phenylalanine or tryptophan closes the CDR3, a read error is the likely cause. V gene TRBV11-2 combines with J gene TRBJ2-4; no clear D gene. Germline-derived CDR1 and CDR2 are SGHAT and FQNNGV. This CDR3 contains 15 residues. V was trimmed by 9 bases and J by 0 bases, leaving 15 bases between them. The CDR3 here is CASTTPAVAKNIQYY. Here the CDR3 DNA reads TGTGCCAGTACCACTCCGGCGGTAGCCAAAAACATTCAGTACTAC.

Details on this clonotype: Possible read error: a much larger clone is one base away. The V and J genes are TRBV28 and TRBJ2-2; D is tentatively TRBD1 or TRBD2 (5 bases each). Per the germline V gene, CDR1 is MDHEN and CDR2 is SYDVKM. Trimming shortened V by 3 bases and J by 6 bases, and 17 bases separated the two germline ends. This CDR3 region has 16 residues. The DNA of the CDR3 is TGTGCCAGCAGTTTTTCGGGACCCTTGGGGGCCGGGGAGCTGTTTTTT. Protein: CASSFSGPLGAGELFF.

As regards this clonotype: Without the conserved terminal phenylalanine or tryptophan, this CDR3 likely stems from a read error. The chain has TRBV4-2 and TRBJ2-4; D is possibly TRBD1 or TRBD2 (6 bases each). CDR1 and CDR2 (germline): LGHNA, YNFKEQ. The CDR3 covers 17 residues. CDR3 residues: CASSQATGAGIGNIQYL. The CDR3 region has the DNA TGTGCTAGCAGCCAGGCCACGGGGGCAGGGATCGGAAACATTCAGTACTTA.

Concerning this clonotype: Germline and junction disagree at one end, which may indicate a read error. The rearrangement uses TRBV11-1 and TRBJ2-2, with 7 bases that match TRBD2. Germline V CDR1 and CDR2: SGHAT, FQDESV (reference sequence). The CDR3 runs to 16 residues. CDR3 region: CTSNDPSGANTGEPFF. The CDR3 bases are TGTACCAGCAACGACCCTAGCGGAGCGAACACCGGGGAGCCGTTTTTT.

In its sample, this clonotype was seen a few times. Just one base apart from a much larger clone, this may be a read error. The conserved closing phenylalanine or tryptophan is absent in this CDR3, likely reflecting a read error. The chain is built from TRBV10-3 and TRBJ2-1; D is possibly TRBD1 (5 bases). The germline V and J ends were trimmed by 10 bases and 2 bases, with 12 bases remaining between them. Germline assignment: CDR1 ENHRY and CDR2 SYGVKD. CDR3 length: 13 residues. The CDR3 is CATSGNPYNEQFL. The DNA for the CDR3 is TGTGCCACCTCAGGGAACCCCTACAATGAGCAGTTCCTC.

On this clonotype: At one boundary the junction diverges from the germline segment, which might be a read error. V is TRBV5-1 and J is TRBJ1-5; 8 nucleotides line up with TRBD1. Germline assignment: CDR1 SGHRS and CDR2 YFSETQ. There are 17 residues in the CDR3. In DNA form, the CDR3 reads TGCGCCAGTAGCTTGGGTATCGGACAGGGTTACAATCAGCTCCAGCATTTT. It yields the protein CASSLGIGQGYNQLQHF.

A word on this clonotype: At one end, the junction sequence differs from germline, possibly due to a read error. V gene TRBV6-2 or TRBV6-3 combines with J gene TRBJ2-7; D not resolved. CDR3 size: 13 residues. The germline V gene has CDR1 MNHEY and CDR2 SVGEGT. DNA for the CDR3: TGTGCCAGCAGTTACGAGGTATCCTACAAGCAGTACTTT. This gives the protein CASSYEVSYKQYF.

Points on this clonotype: The conserved phenylalanine or tryptophan normally closing the CDR3 is absent here, so this likely arose from a read error. The rearrangement joins TRBV14 to TRBJ1-6, with D unclear. The CDR3 totals 14 residues. V gave up 3 bases and J gave up 10 bases, with 13 bases separating them. Germline CDR1 SGHDN, CDR2 FVKESK. Here the CDR3 reads CASSHSWENSPLHS. In DNA, the CDR3 is TGTGCCAGCAGCCACTCATGGGAAAACTCACCCCTCCACTCT.

Turning to this clonotype: An end of the junction does not agree with germline; a read error may underlie this. This chain links TRBV6-5 with TRBJ1-2; perhaps TRBD1 as D (5 bases). Germline CDR1 MNHEY, CDR2 SVGAGI. This CDR3 has 14 residues. Written as DNA, the CDR3 is TGTGCCAGCAGATCCGGGACGGCTGAGTTGGGCTACAGCTTC. It encodes CASRSGTAELGYSF.

Worth noting for this clonotype: One junction end disagrees with the germline gene, perhaps due to a read error. This rearrangement joins TRBV4-1 to TRBJ2-1; the D is unclear. The CDR3 totals 11 residues. Germline loops: CDR1 MGHRA, CDR2 YSYEKL. CDR3 region: CASTQDYGKVF. The CDR3 nucleotides read TGCGCCAGCACCCAAGATTACGGAAAGGTCTTC.

With respect to this clonotype: The junction departs from the called germline gene at one end, perhaps through a read error. V usage is TRBV11-2 and J usage is TRBJ2-7, with TRBD2 identical over 10 bases. The CDR3 has 20 residues. Germline V lookup: CDR1 SGHAT, CDR2 FQNNGV. The CDR3 DNA follows: TGTGTCAGCAGCATGAGGGAGGGGAGGACTAGCGGACTCAGCTTCTACGAGCAGTACTTC. It is translated as CVSSMREGRTSGLSFYEQYF.

Regarding this clonotype: This may be a read error, as it is one base from a much larger clone. The chain combines TRBV2 with TRBJ2-7; 11 bases are shared with TRBD2. CDR3 length: 18 amino acids. V shed 3 bases, J shed 2 bases, and the junction held 12 bases outside the gene matches. Germline V gene lookup returns CDR1 SNHLY and CDR2 FYNNEI. The CDR3 reads CASSERLAGGLPTYEQYF. DNA for the CDR3: TGTGCCAGCAGTGAGCGGCTAGCGGGAGGCCTACCTACCTACGAGCAGTACTTC.

V is TRBV20-1 and J is TRBJ2-1; D is tentatively TRBD1 or TRBD2 (5 bases each). The CDR3 sequence is 14 residues long. CDR1 is DFQATT, CDR2 SNEGSKA, per germline (reference sequence). V dropped 6 bases and J dropped 7 bases, with 19 bases sitting between them. The CDR3 is CSATGDRLGNEQFF. CDR3 DNA: TGCAGTGCAACCGGGGACCGCCTTGGGAATGAGCAGTTCTTC.

Details on this clonotype: The CDR3 ends on some other residue instead of the conserved phenylalanine or tryptophan, so this is likely a read error. The genes are TRBV14 and TRBJ2-1; 8 bases map to TRBD2. Germline values: CDR1 SGHDN, CDR2 FVKESK. V lost 6 bases and J lost 8; bases outside the gene matches: 15. The CDR3 contains 16 residues. This chain's CDR3 is CASSVVAGWVNDEQFL. The CDR3 coding sequence is TGTGCCAGCAGTGTCGTAGCGGGATGGGTAAACGATGAGCAGTTCCTC.

This clonotype was found once. One junction end does not reproduce the germline sequence, and a read error may be involved. The chain employs TRBV4-1 and TRBJ1-3; no clear D. Germline V gene sequence: CDR1 MGHRA, CDR2 YSYEKL. The CDR3 sequence is 16 residues long. The CDR3 loop is CASSLDINASGNTIYF. CDR3 DNA sequence: TGCGCCAGCAGCCTCGATATAAACGCCTCTGGGAACACCATATATTTT.

About this clonotype: The junction does not match germline at one end; this may be a read error. This sequence joins TRBV7-8 and TRBJ2-5; D is uncertain. Germline values: CDR1 SGHVS, CDR2 FQNEAQ. This CDR3 region has 15 residues. Here the CDR3 reads CAISPRRGSKETQYF. For the CDR3, the DNA is TGTGCCATCAGCCCCCGGAGAGGCTCGAAAGAGACCCAGTACTTC. Full variable domain (remainder filled in from reference TRBV7-8 and TRBJ2-5): GAGVSQSPRYKVAKRGQDVALRCDPISGHVSLFWYQQALGQGPEFLTYFQNEAQLDKSGLPSDRFFAERPEGSVSTLKIQRTQQEDSAVYLCAISPRRGSKETQYFGPGTRLLVL.

Notes on this clonotype: Germline is not matched at one junction end, which may reflect a read error. The chain joins TRBV5-6 to TRBJ2-5; D unresolved. The CDR3 is 15 amino acids. Looked up from germline, CDR1 is SGHDT and CDR2 is YYEEEE. The CDR3 is CASNAALGGLETQYF. CDR3 in DNA: TGTGCCAGCAACGCTGCCCTGGGCGGCTTGGAGACCCAATACTTC.

J is TRBJ1-2 and V is TRBV12-3 or TRBV12-4; 8 bases align to TRBD1. Losses at the gene ends were 9 bases for V and 10 bases for J; bases not matched to a gene: 13. The CDR3 spans 13 residues. CDR3 residues: CASISWDRWDYTF. CDR3 DNA sequence: TGTGCCAGTATTTCCTGGGACAGGTGGGACTACACCTTC.

Turning to this clonotype: Its ends do not fully match the called genes, so a read error is possible. The V and J genes are TRBV6-1 and TRBJ2-1; TRBD2 matches 9 bases. The V gene's germline CDR1 is MNHNS and CDR2 SASEGT. CDR3 length equals 15 residues. Here the CDR3 DNA reads TGTGCCAGCTCACGCGGGAGGGAGTCCTACAATGAGCAGTTGTTC. Protein sequence: CASSRGRESYNEQLF.

Worth noting for this clonotype: Germline is not matched at one junction end, which may reflect a read error. The J gene is TRBJ2-1, the V gene TRBV5-4; 7 positions match TRBD2. The CDR3 sequence is 17 residues long. Germline CDR1 is SGHNT and CDR2 is YYREEE (reference sequence). CDR3 DNA sequence: TGTGCAAGCAGCCTCGCGACTAGCAGGAGGCTCTACAATGAGCAGTTCTTC. Protein: CASSLATSRRLYNEQFF.

On this clonotype: Likely a read error: the CDR3 ends without its conserved phenylalanine or tryptophan. This chain links TRBV12-3 or TRBV12-4 with TRBJ1-5; unclear D gene. The end of the DNA is better explained by TRBJ2-3, so the J call may be wrong. The CDR3 consists of 16 residues. The CDR3 DNA reads TGTTCCAGCAGTTTAGCCGTGGTATATAGCAATCAGCCCCAGTATTTG. As protein: CSSSLAVVYSNQPQYL.

Concerning this clonotype: Here the CDR3 omits its conserved ending phenylalanine or tryptophan, so a read error is the likely source. This chain connects TRBV6-6 to TRBJ2-2; possibly TRBD2 for D (5 bases). CDR3 length: 14 residues. Looked up from germline, CDR1 is MNHNY and CDR2 is SVGAGI (reference sequence). The CDR3 reads CTFSVARGTGELFS. The CDR3 DNA is TGTACCTTCTCCGTCGCCCGAGGGACCGGGGAGCTGTTTTCT.

This clonotype was detected many times. A much larger clone sits a single nucleotide away, making a read error possible. V is TRBV6-1 and J is TRBJ1-5; TRBD1 agrees at 7 bases. This CDR3 has 15 residues. Germline V gives CDR1 MNHNS, CDR2 SASEGT. CDR3 sequence reads: CASRGMRGRIQPLHF. As DNA, the CDR3 is TGTGCCAGCAGGGGAATGAGGGGGCGCATTCAGCCCCTGCATTTT.

On this clonotype itself: At one boundary the junction diverges from the germline segment, which might be a read error. V gene TRBV10-3 combines with J gene TRBJ1-2; D is uncertain. This CDR3 region has 14 residues. Germline CDR1 ENHRY, CDR2 SYGVKD. The CDR3 nucleotides read TGTGTCATCAGTGTGTCCCAATTGGCGGATGGTTACACCTTC. This encodes CVISVSQLADGYTF.

Regarding this clonotype: Without the conserved terminal phenylalanine or tryptophan, this CDR3 likely stems from a read error. The V and J genes are TRBV7-8 and TRBJ2-1; D not certain. V was trimmed by 0 bases and J by 9 bases, leaving 18 bases between them. The germline V gene has CDR1 SGHVS and CDR2 FQNEAQ. The CDR3 extends over 16 amino acids. The CDR3 sequence is CASSLASSSSFGEQFI. For the CDR3, the DNA is TGTGCCAGCAGCTTAGCCTCGAGTAGCTCATTCGGTGAGCAGTTCATC.